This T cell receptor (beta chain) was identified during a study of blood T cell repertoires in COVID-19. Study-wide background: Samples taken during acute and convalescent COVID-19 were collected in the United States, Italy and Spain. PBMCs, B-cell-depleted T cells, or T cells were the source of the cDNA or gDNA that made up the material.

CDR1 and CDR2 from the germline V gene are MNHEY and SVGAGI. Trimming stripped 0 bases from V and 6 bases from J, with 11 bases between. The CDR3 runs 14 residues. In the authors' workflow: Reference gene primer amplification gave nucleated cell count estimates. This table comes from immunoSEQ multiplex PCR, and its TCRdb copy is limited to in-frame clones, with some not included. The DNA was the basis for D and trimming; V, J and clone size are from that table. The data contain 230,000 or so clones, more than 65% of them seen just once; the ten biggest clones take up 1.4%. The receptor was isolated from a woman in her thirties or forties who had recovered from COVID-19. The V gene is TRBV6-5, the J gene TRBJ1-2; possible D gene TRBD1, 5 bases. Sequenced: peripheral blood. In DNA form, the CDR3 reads TGTGCCAGCAGTTACTCTTACCGGGGGGATGGCTACACCTTC. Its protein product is CASSYSYRGDGYTF.